The source of this T cell receptor beta chain is a study of identical twins. Healthy Caucasians made up all donors. The study's findings and limits: Models underpredicted monozygotic twin sharing of out-of-frame TCR alpha. Twin-shared out-of-frame alpha sequences showed excess low generation probability.

TCRdb redid the calling of the 5' RACE reads with MiXCR, one entry per CDR3 protein. The sample contains roughly 700,000 distinct CDR3 sequences, about 9.4% of which appear only once. As regards this clonotype: The antigen remains undetermined.

The V gene's germline CDR1 is ENHRY and CDR2 SYGVKD. The CDR3 has 15 amino acids. Trimming took 7 bases from V and 0 from J, leaving 13 bases between them. The same data also contributed to another study, on yellow fever vaccine responses in identical twins.

This receptor was identified in a woman aged 18-35 years in good health. The V call is TRBV10-3, the J call TRBJ1-3, with D perhaps matching TRBD1 (6 bases). The sequenced sample was PBMCs. The CDR3 spells CAITPGASSGNTIYF. The CDR3, as DNA: TGTGCCATCACTCCAGGGGCGAGCTCTGGAAACACCATATATTTT.